This T cell receptor beta chain was sequenced during a study of beta chain features in type 1 diabetes. Whole-study findings and limits: TCRB CDR3s were moderately but significantly shorter in Type 1 diabetes patients in all four CD4+ subsets. Cells expressing TCR highly could be over-represented by cDNA sequencing.

Expressed TCRB transcripts were sequenced after all isolated RNA was converted to cDNA. Measured with immunoSEQ multiplex PCR; TCRdb has only the in-frame clones, and not every one. The profile shows nearly 700,000 clones, around 15% of them singletons. This clone occurred a few times. Its specificity is not known. Sorting with CD45RO/CCR7/CD25/CD127/CD95/CD27 yielded naive, central memory, regulatory and stem-like memory CD4+ cells. This CDR3 spans 15 amino acids. Germline loops: CDR1 MGHRA, CDR2 YSYEKL. Between the trimmed V and J ends, which lost 1 base and 6 bases, there was a span of 12 bases. The source material was naive CD4+ T cells from blood. This chain uses TRBV4-1 with TRBJ1-4; no firm D call. The TCR was taken from a man aged 18 to 30 with type 1 diabetes. CDR3 DNA sequence: TGCGCCAGCAGCCAAGGGGCCGAGGCGGATGAAAAACTGTTTTTT. Amino acids: CASSQGAEADEKLFF.